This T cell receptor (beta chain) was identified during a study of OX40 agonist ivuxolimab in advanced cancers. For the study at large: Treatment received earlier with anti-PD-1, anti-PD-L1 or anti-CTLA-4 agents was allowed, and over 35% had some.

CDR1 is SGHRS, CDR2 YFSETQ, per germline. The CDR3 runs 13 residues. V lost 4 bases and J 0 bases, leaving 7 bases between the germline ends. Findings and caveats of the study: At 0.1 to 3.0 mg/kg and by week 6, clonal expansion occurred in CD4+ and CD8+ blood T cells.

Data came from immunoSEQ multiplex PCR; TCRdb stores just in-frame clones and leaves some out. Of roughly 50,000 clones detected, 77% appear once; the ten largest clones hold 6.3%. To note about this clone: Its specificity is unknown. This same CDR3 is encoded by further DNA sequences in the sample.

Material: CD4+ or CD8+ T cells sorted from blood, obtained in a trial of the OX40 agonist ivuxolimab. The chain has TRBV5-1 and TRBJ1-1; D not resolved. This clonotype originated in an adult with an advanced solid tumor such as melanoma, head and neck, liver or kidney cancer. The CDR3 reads CASSRSLNTEAFF. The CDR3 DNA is TGCGCCAGCAGCCGGTCTTTGAACACTGAAGCTTTCTTT. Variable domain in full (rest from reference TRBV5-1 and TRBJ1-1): KAGVTQTPRYLIKTRGQQVTLSCSPISGHRSVSWYQQTPGQGLQFLFEYFSETQRNKGNFPGRFSGRQFSNSRSEMNVSTLELGDSALYLCASSRSLNTEAFFGQGTRLTVV.